The present TCR beta chain was sequenced within a study of metastatic and nonmetastatic thyroid tumors. Study background: For malignant and benign thyroid patients, tumor or nodule tissue and blood were the sources whose repertoires were compared.

Every patient was untreated before thyroid surgery. On this clone itself: The antigen remains undetermined.

Study-wide findings and caveats: Reports indicated that malignant thyroid tumors showed significantly higher TCR beta diversity than benign nodules did, in blood and tumor.

As processed by the authors: Between-group CDR3 differences, defined by clinicopathological status, yielded a distant-metastasis classifier for papillary thyroid cancer. TCRdb re-called clones from the PCR reads using MiXCR. The V and J calls were not made by the authors but by TCRdb's processing. This table has 34,000 or so clones, 15% to 20% appearing once. Trimming cost V 5 bases and J 1 base, with 14 bases left between them. The CDR3 has 15 residues. Germline lookup yields CDR1 SGHTA and CDR2 FQGTGA. Input material: blood. The chain uses TRBV7-3 and TRBJ2-5; possible D gene TRBD2, 5 bases. The TCR comes from a female donor with papillary thyroid cancer or a benign thyroid nodule (not recorded which). Some clones in this sample may be carry-over from other donors' samples. CDR3 sequence (DNA): TGTGCCAGCAGCCGCGAGGGTCTACTCCAAGAGACCCAGTACTTC. This encodes CASSREGLLQETQYF.